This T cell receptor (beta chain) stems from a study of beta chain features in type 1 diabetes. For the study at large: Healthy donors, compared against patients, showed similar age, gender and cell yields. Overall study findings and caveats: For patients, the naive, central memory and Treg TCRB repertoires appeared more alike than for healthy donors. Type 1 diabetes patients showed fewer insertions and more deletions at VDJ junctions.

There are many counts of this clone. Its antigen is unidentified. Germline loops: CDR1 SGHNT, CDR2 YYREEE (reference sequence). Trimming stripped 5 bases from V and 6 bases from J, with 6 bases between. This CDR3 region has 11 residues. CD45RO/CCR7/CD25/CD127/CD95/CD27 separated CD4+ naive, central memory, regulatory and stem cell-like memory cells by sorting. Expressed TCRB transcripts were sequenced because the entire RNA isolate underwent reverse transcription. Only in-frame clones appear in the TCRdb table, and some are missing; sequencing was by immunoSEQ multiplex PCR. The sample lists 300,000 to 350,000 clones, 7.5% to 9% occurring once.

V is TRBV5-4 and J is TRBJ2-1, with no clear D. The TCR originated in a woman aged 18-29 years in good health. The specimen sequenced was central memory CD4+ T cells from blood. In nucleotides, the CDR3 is TGTGCCAGCAGTTTCAGCAATGAGCAGTTCTTC. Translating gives CASSFSNEQFF.